The T cell receptor beta chain under discussion was sequenced for a study of blood T cells in healthy people across ages. Then a second PCR, running about 6 to 12 cycles, was carried out with a sample-barcoded 5' primer and a J-beta primer mix. TCRdb used MiXCR to reprocess the 5' RACE reads, holding one entry per CDR3 protein. The sample records over a million distinct CDR3 sequences, 35% to 45% being singletons. There are 16 residues in the CDR3. Germline V gene sequence: CDR1 SGHRS, CDR2 YFSETQ. J lost 4 bases, V lost 4 bases, and 8 bases had no gene match. The sequence was collected from a woman aged 18 to 35 in good health. Sequenced material: blood. The chain combines TRBV5-1 with TRBJ2-2, with 9 bases lining up with TRBD1. The CDR3 loop is CASSPGQGGGTGELFF. In DNA, the CDR3 is TGCGCCAGCAGCCCGGGACAGGGAGGCGGCACCGGGGAGCTGTTTTTT.